This is a list of T cell receptor beta chains from one sample in a study of metastatic and nonmetastatic thyroid tumors. TCRdb re-called the PCR reads with MiXCR. The sample holds roughly 28,000 clones, roughly 26% seen once. The material sequenced was blood. The receptors originated from a female donor with papillary thyroid cancer or a benign thyroid nodule (not recorded which). Some clones in this sample may be carry-over from other donors' samples. Each CDR3 is given with its conserved first and last residue. Fields, in order: CDR3 DNA, CDR3 protein, V gene, D gene, J gene, clone size. The D gene is left open where the match is weak. Only part of the rows carry a size: once, few, many, or a class if the clone is expanded.

cdr3_nt: TGTGCCAGCAGCCAACAATCTAACACCATATATTTT
cdr3_aa: CASSQQSNTIYF
v_call: TRBV14
d_call: NA
j_call: TRBJ1-3
clone_size: many

cdr3_nt: TGTGCCAGCAGTTGGGCGGAGCAAGAGACCCAGTACTTC
cdr3_aa: CASSWAEQETQYF
v_call: TRBV6-1
d_call: NA
j_call: TRBJ2-5
clone_size: few

cdr3_nt: TGTGCCAGCAGCTACTCGAAGATCCCCTACGAGCAGTACTTC
cdr3_aa: CASSYSKIPYEQYF
v_call: TRBV6-2/TRBV6-3
d_call: NA
j_call: TRBJ2-7
clone_size: NA

cdr3_nt: TGTGCCAGCAGCCAACGACGTGGGAACGAGCAGTACTTC
cdr3_aa: CASSQRRGNEQYF
v_call: TRBV4-2
d_call: NA
j_call: TRBJ2-7
clone_size: medium-sized

cdr3_nt: TGTGCCACCAGCCCCAGTTCTGAGGCCGGGGAGCTGTTTTTT
cdr3_aa: CATSPSSEAGELFF
v_call: TRBV15
d_call: NA
j_call: TRBJ2-2
clone_size: few

cdr3_nt: TGTGCCAGCATCCGGACAGGGGGCGGCTATTGCTACACCTTC
cdr3_aa: CASIRTGGGYCYTF
v_call: TRBV27
d_call: TRBD1
j_call: TRBJ1-2
clone_size: few

cdr3_nt: TGCAGTGCTAGAAAACCAGGGAAGAGCTCTGGAAACACCATATATTTT
cdr3_aa: CSARKPGKSSGNTIYF
v_call: TRBV20-1
d_call: NA
j_call: TRBJ1-3
clone_size: medium-sized

cdr3_nt: TGCGCCAGCAGCCAAGCTTTGGCAGGAGAGACCCAGTACTTC
cdr3_aa: CASSQALAGETQYF
v_call: TRBV4-3
d_call: NA
j_call: TRBJ2-5
clone_size: once

cdr3_nt: TGTGCCAGCAGTGCGAGACAGGCTAACACCGGGGAGCTGTTTTTT
cdr3_aa: CASSARQANTGELFF
v_call: TRBV11-1
d_call: NA
j_call: TRBJ2-2
clone_size: medium-sized

cdr3_nt: TGTGCCAGCAGCCCCCAGGAGTCTGGAAACACCATATATTTT
cdr3_aa: CASSPQESGNTIYF
v_call: TRBV11-2
d_call: NA
j_call: TRBJ1-3
clone_size: once

cdr3_nt: TGTGCCAGCAGTCGAAGAGGCACAGATACGCAGTATTTT
cdr3_aa: CASSRRGTDTQYF
v_call: TRBV5-4
d_call: NA
j_call: TRBJ2-3
clone_size: many

cdr3_nt: TGCGCCAGCAGCAGGGACAGGCGGGATGAGCAGTTCTTC
cdr3_aa: CASSRDRRDEQFF
v_call: TRBV5-1
d_call: TRBD1
j_call: TRBJ2-1
clone_size: many

cdr3_nt: TGTGCCAGCAGGCGGGCGACCCCCTACAATGAGCAGTTCTTC
cdr3_aa: CASRRATPYNEQFF
v_call: TRBV27
d_call: NA
j_call: TRBJ2-1
clone_size: many

cdr3_nt: TGTGCCAGCAGCCAAGCGGGGGCTGTCCTGACTTTC
cdr3_aa: CASSQAGAVLTF
v_call: TRBV14
d_call: NA
j_call: TRBJ2-6
clone_size: many

cdr3_nt: TGTGCCAGCAGCCACAGGGGAGATCAGCCCCAGCATTTT
cdr3_aa: CASSHRGDQPQHF
v_call: TRBV6-1
d_call: TRBD1
j_call: TRBJ1-5
clone_size: medium-sized

cdr3_nt: TGTGCCAGTAGGGTTAAAATTCGGGACAGGACTACCATGAACACTGAAGCTTTCTTT
cdr3_aa: CASRVKIRDRTTMNTEAFF
v_call: TRBV19
d_call: TRBD1
j_call: TRBJ1-1
clone_size: many

cdr3_nt: TGTGCCAGCATTCCCCGGCGTGAGCAGTACTTC
cdr3_aa: CASIPRREQYF
v_call: TRBV28
d_call: NA
j_call: TRBJ2-7
clone_size: NA

cdr3_nt: TGTGCCAGCAGTTACTCGACGATCAGGGGGTGGCCCAATGAGCAGTTCTTC
cdr3_aa: CASSYSTIRGWPNEQFF
v_call: TRBV6-6
d_call: TRBD1
j_call: TRBJ2-1
clone_size: few

cdr3_nt: TGTGCCAGCAGCCGAGCTGGACTGGCCTCGTCGGCTTTCTTT
cdr3_aa: CASSRAGLASSAFF
v_call: TRBV28
d_call: NA
j_call: TRBJ1-1
clone_size: many

cdr3_nt: TGTGCCAGCAGTTTACGCAGAGAGCAGTTCTTC
cdr3_aa: CASSLRREQFF
v_call: TRBV27
d_call: NA
j_call: TRBJ2-1
clone_size: few

cdr3_nt: TGTGCCAGCAGCTCTTTTTGGACTAGCGAGGGGACCGGGGAGCTGTTTTTT
cdr3_aa: CASSSFWTSEGTGELFF
v_call: TRBV3-1
d_call: TRBD2
j_call: TRBJ2-2
clone_size: many

cdr3_nt: TGTGCCAGCACTACCGACACTGAAGCTTTCTTT
cdr3_aa: CASTTDTEAFF
v_call: TRBV28
d_call: NA
j_call: TRBJ1-1
clone_size: NA

cdr3_nt: TGTGCCACCAGCACACGCTTGGAGACAGTGGGCTCGGTCTCCTACAATGAGCAGTTCTTC
cdr3_aa: CATSTRLETVGSVSYNEQFF
v_call: TRBV15
d_call: NA
j_call: TRBJ2-1
clone_size: NA

cdr3_nt: TGTGCCAGCAGTGAACTGGGGGAGGCTGGCTACACCTTC
cdr3_aa: CASSELGEAGYTF
v_call: TRBV2
d_call: NA
j_call: TRBJ1-2
clone_size: NA

cdr3_nt: TGTGCCAGCAGTTACTCAGTGGGATCTCAGCCCCAGCATTTT
cdr3_aa: CASSYSVGSQPQHF
v_call: TRBV6-2/TRBV6-3
d_call: NA
j_call: TRBJ1-5
clone_size: many

cdr3_nt: TGCGCCAGCAGTTTGGGCCAGAGCCGAAGGGGAGCTTCCTTT
cdr3_aa: CASSLGQSRRGASF
v_call: TRBV5-1
d_call: NA
j_call: TRBJ1-1
clone_size: NA

cdr3_nt: TGTGCCACCAGCAGAGATAGCAGGGGGAACGAAAAACTGTTTTTT
cdr3_aa: CATSRDSRGNEKLFF
v_call: TRBV15
d_call: TRBD1
j_call: TRBJ1-4
clone_size: many